Listed below are T cell receptor beta chains from one sample, sequenced in a study of blood T cell repertoires in COVID-19. The method was immunoSEQ multiplex PCR; TCRdb's version includes in-frame clones alone and lacks a portion of them. The repertoire includes 35,000 to 40,000 clones, 90% of them detected once, and around 25% sits in the top ten. Sequencing input: peripheral blood. The receptors derive from a man aged 55 to 70 with active or convalescent COVID-19. Both conserved end residues are part of each CDR3. A D gene is named only where the DNA matches it firmly. Rows may omit the clone size; those that give it use once, few, many or a size class.

j_call,v_call,d_call,clone_size,cdr3_aa,cdr3_nt
TRBJ2-7,TRBV15,TRBD2,NA,CATSRDKTSWNEQYF,TGTGCCACCAGCAGAGACAAGACTAGCTGGAACGAGCAGTACTTC
TRBJ2-7,TRBV19,TRBD2,NA,CASRREGPYEQYF,TGTGCCAGTAGGCGGGAGGGACCCTACGAGCAGTACTTC
TRBJ2-3,TRBV11-2,NA,NA,CASSLSTYTQYF,TGTGCCAGCAGCTTATCTACTTATACGCAGTATTTT
TRBJ2-1,TRBV5-4,NA,NA,CASSSEPPGYNEQFF,TGTGCCAGCAGCTCTGAGCCCCCGGGGTACAATGAGCAGTTCTTC
TRBJ1-1,TRBV11-3,NA,NA,CASSLVPYEPNTEAFF,TGTGCCAGCAGCTTAGTCCCCTACGAACCGAACACTGAAGCTTTCTTT
TRBJ2-1,TRBV20-1,NA,NA,CSASETEAYNEQFF,TGCAGTGCTAGTGAGACGGAGGCCTACAATGAGCAGTTCTTC
TRBJ1-1,TRBV5-1,TRBD1,NA,CASSLGDRNEAFF,TGCGCCAGCAGCTTGGGGGACAGAAATGAAGCTTTCTTT
TRBJ2-1,TRBV19,TRBD2,NA,CASRLSAASGYNEQFF,TGTGCCAGTCGACTATCTGCGGCTAGCGGATACAATGAGCAGTTCTTC
TRBJ1-2,TRBV5-8,NA,once,CASSSGGSYGYTF,TGTGCCAGCAGCTCTGGGGGGTCCTATGGCTACACCTTC
TRBJ2-1,TRBV12-3/TRBV12-4,NA,NA,CASSSQVEQFF,TGTGCCAGCAGTTCCCAGGTTGAGCAGTTCTTC
TRBJ2-7,TRBV24-1,NA,NA,CATYFYEQYF,TGTGCCACTTACTTCTACGAGCAGTACTTC
TRBJ2-5,TRBV24-1,TRBD1,NA,CATSDLYRGQETQYF,TGTGCCACCAGTGATTTGTACAGGGGGCAAGAGACCCAGTACTTC
TRBJ1-2,TRBV5-1,NA,once,CASSLDVAYGYTF,TGCGCCAGCAGCTTGGACGTGGCTTATGGCTACACCTTC
TRBJ2-1,TRBV19,TRBD2,NA,CASSVLRTSGLYNEQFF,TGTGCCAGTAGTGTACTCAGGACTAGCGGCCTGTACAATGAGCAGTTCTTC
TRBJ1-2,TRBV6-5,NA,NA,CASSSLATGNYGYTF,TGTGCCAGCAGTTCCCTAGCAACAGGGAACTATGGCTACACCTTC
TRBJ1-6,TRBV11-2,NA,few,CASSSGTKDSPLHF,TGTGCCAGCAGCTCCGGGACAAAAGATTCACCCCTCCACTTT
TRBJ1-4,TRBV28,TRBD1,NA,CASSFPATEGQGSINEKLFF,TGTGCCAGCAGTTTCCCCGCAACCGAAGGACAGGGGTCCATAAATGAAAAACTGTTTTTT
TRBJ1-1,TRBV28,TRBD1,NA,CASTISWGTGNTEAFF,TGTGCCAGCACCATCTCGTGGGGGACAGGGAACACTGAAGCTTTCTTT
TRBJ1-3,TRBV27,TRBD1,NA,CASRPQGAGNTIYF,TGTGCCAGCAGGCCACAGGGGGCCGGAAACACCATATATTTT
TRBJ2-7,TRBV10-2,NA,NA,CASSEGGFYEQYF,TGCGCCAGCAGTGAGGGCGGATTCTACGAGCAGTACTTC
TRBJ2-7,TRBV7-9,TRBD2,NA,CASSLASGLLINEQYF,TGTGCCAGCAGCTTAGCTAGCGGGCTCCTCATAAACGAGCAGTACTTC
TRBJ2-7,TRBV11-2,NA,NA,CASIDSKSEYEQYF,TGTGCCAGCATCGACAGTAAGAGTGAGTACGAGCAGTACTTC
TRBJ2-1,TRBV5-6,NA,once,CASSLPQGEREFF,TGTGCCAGCAGCTTACCTCAGGGAGAGCGGGAGTTCTTC
TRBJ2-6,TRBV28,NA,NA,CASSPQGGANVLTF,TGTGCCAGCAGCCCACAGGGTGGGGCCAACGTCCTGACTTTC
TRBJ2-3,TRBV29-1,TRBD1,NA,CSVEWFGTGEYTQYF,TGCAGCGTTGAATGGTTCGGGACAGGGGAATATACGCAGTATTTT
TRBJ2-4,TRBV6-6,TRBD1,few,CASRGQNIQYF,TGTGCCAGCAGGGGACAGAACATTCAGTACTTC
TRBJ2-3,TRBV11-2,TRBD2,NA,CASSLGLAGDTDTQYF,TGTGCCAGCAGCCTCGGACTAGCGGGAGACACAGATACGCAGTATTTT
TRBJ2-7,TRBV7-9,NA,NA,CATKPAAGGAYEQYF,TGTGCCACCAAGCCCGCCGCAGGAGGAGCCTACGAGCAGTACTTC
TRBJ2-5,TRBV5-4,TRBD2,NA,CASSLRLAGETQYF,TGTGCCAGCAGCTTGAGACTAGCGGGAGAGACCCAGTACTTC
TRBJ2-1,TRBV27,TRBD2,NA,CASSTLGLAVNNEQFF,TGTGCCAGCAGTACCCTGGGACTAGCGGTGAACAATGAGCAGTTCTTC
TRBJ1-1,TRBV7-2,NA,NA,CASSLTGTEAFF,TGTGCCAGCAGCTTGACGGGCACTGAAGCTTTCTTT
TRBJ2-1,TRBV10-3,NA,NA,CAITSQTGTAFNEQFF,TGTGCCATCACCTCTCAGACAGGGACTGCGTTCAATGAGCAGTTCTTC
TRBJ1-6,TRBV23-1,NA,NA,CARNPQVCGPSSSYNSPLHF,TGCGCCAGAAACCCGCAAGTATGCGGGCCCAGCAGCTCCTATAATTCACCCCTCCACTTT
TRBJ2-7,TRBV6-5,TRBD2,NA,CASRLADSYEQYF,TGTGCCAGCCGACTAGCGGACTCCTACGAGCAGTACTTC
TRBJ1-1,TRBV29-1,NA,NA,CSAIQGNTEAFF,TGCAGCGCGATACAGGGGAACACTGAAGCTTTCTTT
TRBJ1-1,TRBV28,TRBD1,NA,CASSLYPRTGAPTEAFF,TGTGCCAGCAGTTTATATCCCAGGACAGGGGCCCCCACTGAAGCTTTCTTT
TRBJ1-2,TRBV29-1,TRBD1,NA,CSVEGQGAGGYTF,TGCAGCGTTGAAGGCCAGGGGGCGGGAGGCTACACCTTC
TRBJ2-7,TRBV5-1,TRBD2,NA,CASSLGLGLAGGQQYF,TGCGCCAGCAGCTTGGGTTTGGGACTAGCGGGAGGGCAGCAGTACTTC
TRBJ1-2,TRBV24-1,NA,NA,CATSDRLNYGYTF,TGTGCCACCAGTGATAGACTAAACTATGGCTACACCTTC
TRBJ2-7,TRBV6-4,NA,NA,CASSDEPGPYEQYF,TGTGCCAGCAGTGACGAGCCAGGCCCCTACGAGCAGTACTTC
TRBJ2-7,TRBV11-2,TRBD1,NA,CASSLAGQIYEQYF,TGTGCCAGCAGCTTAGCGGGACAGATCTACGAGCAGTACTTC
TRBJ2-5,TRBV19,TRBD1,NA,CASKSWTGGAETQYF,TGTGCCAGTAAGTCTTGGACAGGGGGCGCAGAGACCCAGTACTTC
TRBJ1-5,TRBV7-2,TRBD1,NA,CASSLDRGAQPQHF,TGTGCCAGCAGCTTGGACAGGGGCGCTCAGCCCCAGCATTTT
TRBJ2-7,TRBV4-1,NA,NA,CASSQALAISYEQYF,TGCGCCAGCAGCCAAGCTCTAGCAATATCCTACGAGCAGTACTTC
TRBJ2-7,TRBV2,TRBD1,NA,CASSSTGFNEQYF,TGTGCCAGCAGCTCGACAGGGTTCAACGAGCAGTACTTC
TRBJ2-7,TRBV5-5,NA,NA,CASSLEGFAGSYEQYF,TGTGCCAGCAGCTTGGAGGGATTCGCAGGGTCCTACGAGCAGTACTTC
TRBJ1-5,TRBV23-1,TRBD1,NA,CASSQEGARPQHF,TGCGCCAGCAGTCAGGAGGGGGCCCGGCCCCAGCATTTT
TRBJ2-5,TRBV29-1,NA,NA,CSVTGLPSVETQYF,TGCAGCGTCACGGGACTTCCCTCAGTGGAGACCCAGTACTTC
TRBJ1-2,TRBV5-1,NA,NA,CASSQQQENYGYTF,TGCGCCAGCAGCCAACAACAGGAAAACTATGGCTACACCTTC